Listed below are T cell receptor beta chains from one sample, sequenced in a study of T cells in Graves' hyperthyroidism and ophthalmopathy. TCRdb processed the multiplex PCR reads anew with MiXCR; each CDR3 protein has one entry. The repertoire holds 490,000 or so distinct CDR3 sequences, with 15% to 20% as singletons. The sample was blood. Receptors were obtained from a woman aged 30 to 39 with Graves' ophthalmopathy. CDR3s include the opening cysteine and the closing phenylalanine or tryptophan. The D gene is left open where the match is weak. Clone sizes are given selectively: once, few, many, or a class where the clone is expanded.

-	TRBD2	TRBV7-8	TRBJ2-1	CASSIYRGAGGPGNEQFF	TGTGCCAGCAGCATATACAGAGGAGCGGGAGGGCCGGGGAATGAGCAGTTCTTC
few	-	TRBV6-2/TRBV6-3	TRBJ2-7	CASSYEGMAGEEEQYF	TGTGCCAGCAGTTACGAAGGGATGGCCGGAGAGGAGGAGCAGTACTTC
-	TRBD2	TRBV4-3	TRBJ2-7	CASSQVLAGGYEQYF	TGCGCCAGCAGCCAAGTACTAGCGGGAGGCTACGAGCAGTACTTC
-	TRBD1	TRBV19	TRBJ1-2	CASSVGTGKGYTF	TGTGCCAGTAGTGTCGGGACAGGGAAAGGCTACACCTTC
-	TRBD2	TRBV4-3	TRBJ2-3	CASSQELGGADTQYF	TGCGCCAGCAGCCAAGAGCTGGGGGGGGCAGATACGCAGTATTTT
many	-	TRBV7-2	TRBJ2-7	CASSTRWGYEQYF	TGTGCCAGCAGTACACGCTGGGGGTACGAGCAGTACTTC
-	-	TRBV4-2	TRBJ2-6	CASSQAPQGAGANVLTF	TGTGCCAGCAGCCAAGCCCCCCAGGGTGCTGGGGCCAACGTCCTGACTTTC
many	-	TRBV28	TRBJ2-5	CASGDFIGGQTQYF	TGTGCCAGCGGGGACTTTATCGGGGGACAGACCCAGTACTTC
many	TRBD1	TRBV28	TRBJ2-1	CASSHGTGYNEQFF	TGTGCCAGCAGTCACGGGACAGGATACAATGAGCAGTTCTTC
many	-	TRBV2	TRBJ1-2	CASSEASSLHGYTF	TGTGCCAGCAGTGAAGCGAGTTCGCTACATGGCTACACCTTC
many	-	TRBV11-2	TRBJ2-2	CASIIGGAVGTGELFF	TGTGCCAGCATCATCGGGGGCGCGGTTGGCACCGGGGAGCTGTTTTTT
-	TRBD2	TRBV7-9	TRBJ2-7	CASIGGTEQYF	TGTGCCAGCATCGGGGGGACCGAGCAGTACTTC
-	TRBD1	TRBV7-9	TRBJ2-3	CASSSRQGEDFNTDTQYF	TGTGCCAGCAGCTCCCGACAGGGAGAGGATTTTAACACAGATACGCAGTATTTT
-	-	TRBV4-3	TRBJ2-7	CASSLGGGPYYEQYF	TGCGCCAGCAGCCTAGGCGGGGGCCCCTACTACGAGCAGTACTTC
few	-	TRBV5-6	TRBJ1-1	CASSREEILNTEAFF	TGTGCCAGCAGCCGAGAAGAGATTCTGAACACTGAAGCTTTCTTT
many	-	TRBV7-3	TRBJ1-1	CASSLTGTKNTEAFF	TGTGCCAGCAGCTTAACGGGCACGAAGAACACTGAAGCTTTCTTT
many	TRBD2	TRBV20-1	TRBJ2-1	CSATPLAGGSYEQFF	TGCAGTGCTACACCTCTAGCGGGAGGGTCCTATGAGCAGTTCTTC
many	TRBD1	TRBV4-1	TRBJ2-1	CASSQTGTGVGGEQFF	TGCGCCAGCAGCCAAACCGGGACAGGGGTTGGAGGGGAGCAGTTCTTC
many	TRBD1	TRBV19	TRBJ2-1	CASSIVGQGREQFF	TGTGCCAGTAGTATAGTGGGACAGGGCCGTGAGCAGTTCTTC
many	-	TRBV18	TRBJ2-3	CASSPTGIRADTQYF	TGTGCCAGCTCACCAACGGGGATCAGGGCAGATACGCAGTATTTT
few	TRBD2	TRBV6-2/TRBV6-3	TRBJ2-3	CATTGLAGADTQYF	TGTGCCACCACTGGACTAGCGGGAGCAGATACGCAGTATTTT
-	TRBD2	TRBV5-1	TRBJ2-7	CASSQDRSLAGGSYEQYF	TGCGCCAGCAGCCAAGATCGATCTTTAGCGGGAGGTTCCTACGAGCAGTACTTC
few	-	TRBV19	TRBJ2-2	CASTPRGAESTGELFF	TGTGCCAGTACCCCCCGGGGGGCGGAGAGCACCGGGGAGCTGTTTTTT
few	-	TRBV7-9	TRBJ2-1	CASSLRLGLRGEQFF	TGTGCCAGCAGCCTCAGATTGGGGCTCCGAGGGGAGCAGTTCTTC
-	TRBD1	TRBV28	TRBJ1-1	CASSGGGRGGTEAFF	TGTGCCAGCAGTGGGGGTGGCAGGGGGGGCACTGAAGCTTTCTTT
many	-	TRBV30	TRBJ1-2	CAWYGDYGYTF	TGTGCCTGGTACGGGGACTATGGCTACACCTTC
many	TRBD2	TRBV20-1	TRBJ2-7	CSARSRLGLYEQYF	TGCAGTGCTAGAAGCCGCCTGGGACTATACGAGCAGTACTTC
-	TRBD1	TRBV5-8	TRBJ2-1	CASSFWDSSYNEQFF	TGTGCCAGCAGCTTCTGGGACAGCTCCTACAATGAGCAGTTCTTC
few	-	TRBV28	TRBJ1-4	CASNAELNEKLFF	TGTGCCAGCAATGCTGAACTCAATGAAAAACTGTTTTTT
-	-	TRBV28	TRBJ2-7	CASSLFGRGSYEQYF	TGTGCCAGCAGTTTATTCGGCAGGGGCTCCTACGAGCAGTACTTC
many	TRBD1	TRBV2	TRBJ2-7	CASSEAGTGYEQYF	TGTGCCAGCAGTGAAGCGGGGACAGGATACGAGCAGTACTTC
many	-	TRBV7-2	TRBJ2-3	CASSPGGFWGTDTQYF	TGTGCCAGCAGCCCCGGGGGCTTTTGGGGCACAGATACGCAGTATTTT
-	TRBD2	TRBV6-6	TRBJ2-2	CASSYSLAGGPGELFF	TGTGCCAGCAGTTACTCTCTAGCGGGAGGCCCCGGGGAGCTGTTTTTT
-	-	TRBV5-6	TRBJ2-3	CASSLVRAYTDTQYF	TGTGCCAGCAGCTTGGTGAGGGCTTACACAGATACGCAGTATTTT
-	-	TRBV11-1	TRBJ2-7	CASSSRSRGDSYEQYF	TGTGCCAGCAGCTCCCGTTCTAGGGGGGACTCTTACGAGCAGTACTTC
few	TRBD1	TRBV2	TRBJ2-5	CASNGQAETQYF	TGTGCCAGCAACGGACAGGCGGAAACCCAGTACTTC
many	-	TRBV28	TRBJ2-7	CASSSARDEQYF	TGTGCCAGCAGTTCCGCCAGGGACGAGCAGTACTTC
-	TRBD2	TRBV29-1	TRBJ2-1	CSVDGGRVTDEQFF	TGCAGCGTTGACGGTGGGAGGGTTACAGATGAGCAGTTCTTC
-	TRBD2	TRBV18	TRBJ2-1	CASSPGTSVNEQFF	TGTGCCAGCTCACCAGGGACTAGCGTGAATGAGCAGTTCTTC
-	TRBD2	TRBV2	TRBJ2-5	CASSDGSFGTSGRAGETQYF	TGTGCCAGCAGTGATGGCTCGTTTGGGACTAGCGGGAGGGCCGGAGAGACCCAGTACTTC
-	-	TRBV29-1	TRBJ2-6	CSAIHRELSGANVLTF	TGCAGCGCGATCCACCGGGAGCTCTCTGGGGCCAACGTCCTGACTTTC
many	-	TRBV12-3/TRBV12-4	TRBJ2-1	CASSHRRTLHNEQFF	TGTGCCAGCAGTCACCGGAGGACTCTCCACAATGAGCAGTTCTTC
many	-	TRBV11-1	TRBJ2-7	CASSRGREVYEQYF	TGTGCCAGCAGCCGGGGCAGGGAGGTCTACGAGCAGTACTTC
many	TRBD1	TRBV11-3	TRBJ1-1	CASSPGGRGLGEAFF	TGTGCCAGCAGCCCGGGGGGCAGGGGGTTAGGTGAAGCTTTCTTT
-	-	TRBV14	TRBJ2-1	CASSQEARGRQFF	TGTGCCAGCAGCCAAGAAGCCAGGGGAAGGCAGTTCTTC
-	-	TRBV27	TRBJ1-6	CASRSDWSSYNSPLHF	TGTGCCAGCAGGTCCGACTGGAGCTCCTATAATTCACCCCTCCACTTT
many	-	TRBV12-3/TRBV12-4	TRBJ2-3	CATTLAGTDTQYF	TGTGCCACCACTCTGGCAGGGACAGATACGCAGTATTTT